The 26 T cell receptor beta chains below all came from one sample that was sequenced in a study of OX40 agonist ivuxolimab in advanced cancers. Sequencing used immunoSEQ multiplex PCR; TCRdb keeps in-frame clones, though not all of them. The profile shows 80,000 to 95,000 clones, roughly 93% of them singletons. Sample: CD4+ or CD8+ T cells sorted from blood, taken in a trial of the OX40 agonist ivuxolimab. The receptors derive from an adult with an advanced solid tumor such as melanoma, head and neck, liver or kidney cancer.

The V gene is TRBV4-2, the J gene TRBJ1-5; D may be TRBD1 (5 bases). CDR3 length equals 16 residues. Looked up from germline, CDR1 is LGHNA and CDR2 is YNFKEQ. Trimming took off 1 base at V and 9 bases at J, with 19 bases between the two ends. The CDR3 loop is CASSQVGQGTSGPQHF. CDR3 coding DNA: TGTGCCAGCAGCCAAGTGGGGCAGGGTACATCAGGGCCCCAGCATTTT.

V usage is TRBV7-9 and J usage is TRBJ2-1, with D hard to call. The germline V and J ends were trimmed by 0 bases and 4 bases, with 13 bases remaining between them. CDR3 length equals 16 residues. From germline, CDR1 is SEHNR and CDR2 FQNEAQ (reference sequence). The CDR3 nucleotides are TGTGCCAGCAGCTTAGCCAGAAGTATGGAGTACAATGAGCAGTTCTTC. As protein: CASSLARSMEYNEQFF. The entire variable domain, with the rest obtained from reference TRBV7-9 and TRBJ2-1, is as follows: DTGVSQNPRHKITKRGQNVTFRCDPISEHNRLYWYRQTLGQGPEFLTYFQNEAQLEKSRLLSDRFSAERPKGSFSTLEIQRTEQGDSAMYLCASSLARSMEYNEQFFGPGTRLTVL.

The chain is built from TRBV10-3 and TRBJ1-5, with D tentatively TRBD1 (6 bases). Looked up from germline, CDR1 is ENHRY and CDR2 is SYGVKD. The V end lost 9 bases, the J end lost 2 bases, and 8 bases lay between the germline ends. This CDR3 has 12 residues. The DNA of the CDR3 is TGTGCCATACAGGGAGGCAATCAGCCCCAGCATTTT. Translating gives CAIQGGNQPQHF.

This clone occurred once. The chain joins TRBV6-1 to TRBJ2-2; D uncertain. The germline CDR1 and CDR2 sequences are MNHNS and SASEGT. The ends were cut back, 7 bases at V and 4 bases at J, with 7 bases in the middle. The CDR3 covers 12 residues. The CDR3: CASKLSTGELFF. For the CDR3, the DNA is TGTGCCAGCAAATTGAGCACCGGGGAGCTGTTTTTT.

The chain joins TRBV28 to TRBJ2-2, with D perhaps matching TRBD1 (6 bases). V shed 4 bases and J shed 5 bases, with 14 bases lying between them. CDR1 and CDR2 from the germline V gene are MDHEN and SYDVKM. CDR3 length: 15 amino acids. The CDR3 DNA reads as TGTGCCAGCAGTTCACAGGGAATTGTTACCGGGGAGCTGTTTTTT. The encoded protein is CASSSQGIVTGELFF.

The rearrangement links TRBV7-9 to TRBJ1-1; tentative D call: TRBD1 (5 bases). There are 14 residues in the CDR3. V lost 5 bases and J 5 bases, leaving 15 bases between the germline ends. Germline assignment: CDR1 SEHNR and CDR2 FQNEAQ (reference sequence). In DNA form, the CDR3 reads TGTGCCAGCAGCCCCCAGGGAAGGAATACTGAAGCTTTCTTT. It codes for CASSPQGRNTEAFF.

The CDR3 spells CASSVDMASADTQYF. In DNA, the CDR3 is TGTGCCAGCAGCGTAGATATGGCCAGCGCAGATACGCAGTATTTT. The chain links TRBV9 to TRBJ2-3; D remains unclear. Trimming removed 0 bases from V and 4 bases from J, with 12 bases in between. Germline V gene sequence: CDR1 SGDLS, CDR2 YYNGEE. CDR3 size: 15 residues.

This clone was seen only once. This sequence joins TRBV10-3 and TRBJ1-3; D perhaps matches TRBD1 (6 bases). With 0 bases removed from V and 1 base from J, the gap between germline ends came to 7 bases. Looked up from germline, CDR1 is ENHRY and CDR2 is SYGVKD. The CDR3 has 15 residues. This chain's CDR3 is CAISESQGSGNTIYF. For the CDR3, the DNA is TGTGCCATCAGTGAGTCCCAGGGGTCTGGAAACACCATATATTTT.

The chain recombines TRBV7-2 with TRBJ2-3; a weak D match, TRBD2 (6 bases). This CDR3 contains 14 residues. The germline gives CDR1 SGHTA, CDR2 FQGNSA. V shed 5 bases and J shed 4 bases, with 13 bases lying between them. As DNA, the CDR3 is TGTGCCAGCAGCCCTGGGGTAGCGGCAGATACGCAGTATTTT. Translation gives CASSPGVAADTQYF.

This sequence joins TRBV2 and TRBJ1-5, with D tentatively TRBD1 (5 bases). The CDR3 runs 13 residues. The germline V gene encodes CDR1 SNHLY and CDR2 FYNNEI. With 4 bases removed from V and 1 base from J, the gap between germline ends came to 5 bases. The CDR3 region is CASSGGSNQPQHF. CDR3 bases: TGTGCCAGCAGTGGGGGGAGCAATCAGCCCCAGCATTTT.

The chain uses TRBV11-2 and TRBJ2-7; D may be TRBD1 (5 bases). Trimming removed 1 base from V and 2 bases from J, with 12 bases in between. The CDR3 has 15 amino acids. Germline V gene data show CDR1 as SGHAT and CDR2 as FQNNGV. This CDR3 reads CASSLVGVTPYEQYF. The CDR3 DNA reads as TGTGCCAGCAGCTTAGTAGGGGTGACACCCTACGAGCAGTACTTC.

In DNA form, the CDR3 reads TGCGCCAGCAGGCTTCTAGCGGGAGCTTGGGATGAGCAGTTCTTC. Protein product: CASRLLAGAWDEQFF. This chain uses TRBV5-1 with TRBJ2-1, with 10 nucleotides matching TRBD2. There are 15 residues in the CDR3. Germline CDR1 and CDR2: SGHRS and YFSETQ. The J segment lost 8 bases and the V segment lost 5 bases, leaving 10 bases of the junction unmatched.

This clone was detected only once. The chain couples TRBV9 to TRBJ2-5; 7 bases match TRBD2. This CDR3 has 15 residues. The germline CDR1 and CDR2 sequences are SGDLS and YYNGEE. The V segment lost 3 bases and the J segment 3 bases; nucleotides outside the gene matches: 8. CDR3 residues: CASSAYPLAEETQYF. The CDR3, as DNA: TGTGCCAGCAGCGCCTACCCTCTAGCGGAAGAGACCCAGTACTTC.

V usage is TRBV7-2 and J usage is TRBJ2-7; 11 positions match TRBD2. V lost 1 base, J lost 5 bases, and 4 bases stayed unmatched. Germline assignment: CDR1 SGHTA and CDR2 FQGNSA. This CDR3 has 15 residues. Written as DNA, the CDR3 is TGTGCCAGCAGCTTAGGACTAGCGGGAAGGGACGAGCAGTACTTC. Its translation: CASSLGLAGRDEQYF.

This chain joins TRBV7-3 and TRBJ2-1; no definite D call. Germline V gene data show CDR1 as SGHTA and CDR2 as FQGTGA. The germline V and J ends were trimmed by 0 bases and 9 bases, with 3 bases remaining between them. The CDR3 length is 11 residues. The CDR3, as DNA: TGTGCCAGCAGCTTAACGGGTGAGCAGTTCTTC. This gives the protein CASSLTGEQFF.

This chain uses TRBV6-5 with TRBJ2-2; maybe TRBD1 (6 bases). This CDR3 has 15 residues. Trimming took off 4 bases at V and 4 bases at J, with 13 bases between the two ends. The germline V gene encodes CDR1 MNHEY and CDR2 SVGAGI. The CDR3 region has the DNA TGTGCCAGCAGTTCCACAGGGTTGGCCACCGGGGAGCTGTTTTTT. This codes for CASSSTGLATGELFF.

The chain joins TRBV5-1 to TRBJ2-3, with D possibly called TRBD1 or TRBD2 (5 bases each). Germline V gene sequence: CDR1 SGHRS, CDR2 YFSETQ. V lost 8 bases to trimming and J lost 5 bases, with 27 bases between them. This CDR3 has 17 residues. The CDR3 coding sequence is TGCGCCAGTTCCATTTGGTGGGGTTCGGGGCCGGGAGATACGCAGTATTTT. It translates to CASSIWWGSGPGDTQYF.

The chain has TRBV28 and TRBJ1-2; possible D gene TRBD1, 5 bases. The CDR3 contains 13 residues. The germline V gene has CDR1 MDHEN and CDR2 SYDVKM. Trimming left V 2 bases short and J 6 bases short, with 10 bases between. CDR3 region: CASSLEGQDGYTF. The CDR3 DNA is TGTGCCAGCAGTTTAGAGGGGCAAGATGGCTACACCTTC.

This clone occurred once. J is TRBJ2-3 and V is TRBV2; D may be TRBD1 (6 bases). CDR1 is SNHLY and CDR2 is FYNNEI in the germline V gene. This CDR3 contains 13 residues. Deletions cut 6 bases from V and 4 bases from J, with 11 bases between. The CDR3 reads CASRDSGSDTQYF. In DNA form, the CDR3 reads TGTGCCAGCAGGGACAGCGGCTCAGATACGCAGTATTTT.

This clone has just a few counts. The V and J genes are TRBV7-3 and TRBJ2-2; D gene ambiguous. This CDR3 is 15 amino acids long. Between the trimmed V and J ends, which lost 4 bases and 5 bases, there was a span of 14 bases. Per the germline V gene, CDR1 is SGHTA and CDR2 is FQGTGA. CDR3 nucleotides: TGTGCCAGCAGCTACGGGCGGATGGGGACCGGGGAGCTGTTTTTT. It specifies CASSYGRMGTGELFF. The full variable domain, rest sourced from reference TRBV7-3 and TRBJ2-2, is GAGVSQTPSNKVTEKGKYVELRCDPISGHTALYWYRQSLGQGPEFLIYFQGTGAADDSGLPNDRFFAVRPEGSVSTLKIQRTERGDSAVYLCASSYGRMGTGELFFGEGSRLTVL.

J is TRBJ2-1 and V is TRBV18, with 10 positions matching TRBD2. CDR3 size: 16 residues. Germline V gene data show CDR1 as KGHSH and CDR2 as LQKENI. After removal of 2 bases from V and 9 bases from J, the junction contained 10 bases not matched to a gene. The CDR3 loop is CASSPNIAGGEGEQFF. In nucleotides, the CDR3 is TGTGCCAGCTCACCAAACATAGCGGGGGGCGAAGGTGAGCAGTTCTTC. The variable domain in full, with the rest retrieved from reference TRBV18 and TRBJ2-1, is NAGVMQNPRHLVRRRGQEARLRCSPMKGHSHVYWYRQLPEEGLKFMVYLQKENIIDESGMPKERFSAEFPKEGPSILRIQQVVRGDSAAYFCASSPNIAGGEGEQFFGPGTRLTVL.

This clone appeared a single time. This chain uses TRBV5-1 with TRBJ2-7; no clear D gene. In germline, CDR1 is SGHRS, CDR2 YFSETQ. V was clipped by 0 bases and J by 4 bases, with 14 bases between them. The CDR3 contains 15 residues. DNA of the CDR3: TGCGCCAGCAGCTTGGGTGGCTCGGGTAAGTACGAGCAGTACTTC. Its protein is CASSLGGSGKYEQYF.

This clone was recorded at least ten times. CDR3 amino acids: CASQKDSYQPQHF. The CDR3 nucleotides are TGTGCCAGCCAAAAGGACAGTTATCAGCCCCAGCATTTT. The chain employs TRBV7-8 and TRBJ1-5; D may be TRBD1 (6 bases). The V end lost 8 bases, the J end lost 5 bases, and 13 bases lay between the germline ends. The CDR3 has 13 residues. Germline V gene data show CDR1 as SGHVS and CDR2 as FQNEAQ.

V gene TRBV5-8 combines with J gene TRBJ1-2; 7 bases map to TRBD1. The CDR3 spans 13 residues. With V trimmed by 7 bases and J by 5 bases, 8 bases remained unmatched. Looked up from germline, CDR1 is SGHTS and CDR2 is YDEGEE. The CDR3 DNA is TGTGCCAGCTCCAGACAGGGCGGGTATGGCTACACCTTC. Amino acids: CASSRQGGYGYTF.

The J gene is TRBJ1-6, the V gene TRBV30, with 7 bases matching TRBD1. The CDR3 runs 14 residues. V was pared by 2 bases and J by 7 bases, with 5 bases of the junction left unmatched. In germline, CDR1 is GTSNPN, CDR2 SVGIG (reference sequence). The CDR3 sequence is CAWSRMGQNSPLHF. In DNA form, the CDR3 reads TGTGCCTGGAGTCGTATGGGACAGAATTCACCCCTCCACTTT.

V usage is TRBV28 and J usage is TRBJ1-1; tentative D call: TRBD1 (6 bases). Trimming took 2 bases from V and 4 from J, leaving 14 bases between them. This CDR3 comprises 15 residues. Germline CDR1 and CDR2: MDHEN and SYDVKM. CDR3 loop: CASSLGGGAGTEAFF. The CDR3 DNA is TGTGCCAGCAGTTTAGGTGGGGGGGCGGGCACTGAAGCTTTCTTT.